Listed below are T cell receptor beta chains from one sample, sequenced in a study of blood T cell repertoires in COVID-19. Libraries were prepared by immunoSEQ multiplex PCR; TCRdb keeps only in-frame clonotypes and omits some of them. This sample yields over 60,000 clones, of which 82% are seen a single time; approximately 14% belongs to the top ten. The sample was peripheral blood. All receptors derive from a woman of 80 years or more with acute or convalescent COVID-19. Each CDR3 is given with its conserved first and last residue. The order of the fields is V gene, D gene, clone size, J gene, CDR3 DNA, CDR3 protein. D genes are given only for firm matches. Rows may omit the clone size; those that give it use once, few, many or a size class.

V: TRBV6-5; D: NA; size: NA; J: TRBJ2-1; DNA: TGTGCCAGCAGTTACAGACCTGGACAGCTATACAATGAGCAGTTCTTC; CDR3: CASSYRPGQLYNEQFF
V: TRBV5-6; D: NA; size: NA; J: TRBJ2-7; DNA: TGTGCCAGCAGCCGCATGGACATAACCTACGAGCAGTACTTC; CDR3: CASSRMDITYEQYF
V: TRBV7-3; D: NA; size: NA; J: TRBJ2-1; DNA: TGTGCCAGCAGCTTACACCAGGGGGGACTAGTCGGGAGTCTAAATGAGCAGTTCTTC; CDR3: CASSLHQGGLVGSLNEQFF
V: TRBV27; D: TRBD1; size: NA; J: TRBJ1-2; DNA: TGTGCCAGCAGCTTAACAGGGGGGCCTAGCGGCTATGGCTACACCTTC; CDR3: CASSLTGGPSGYGYTF
V: TRBV18; D: NA; size: once; J: TRBJ1-1; DNA: TGTGCCAGCTCACCTTCCAGGGTGAGTGAAGCTTTCTTT; CDR3: CASSPSRVSEAFF
V: TRBV15; D: NA; size: few; J: TRBJ2-5; DNA: TGTGCCACCAGCAGAGCAGGGCAAGAGACCCAGTACTTC; CDR3: CATSRAGQETQYF
V: TRBV4-1; D: NA; size: NA; J: TRBJ1-4; DNA: TGCGCCAGCAGCCAAGTATGGGGGGATGAAAAACTGTTTTTT; CDR3: CASSQVWGDEKLFF
V: TRBV3-1/TRBV3-2; D: NA; size: NA; J: TRBJ2-5; DNA: TGTGCCAGCAGCCAAGAGTGGGGGCAGGAGACCCAGTACTTC; CDR3: CASSQEWGQETQYF
V: TRBV7-8; D: NA; size: NA; J: TRBJ2-5; DNA: TGTGCCAGCAGCCCCGGTTGGGGCCCGTCTCAAGAGACCCAGTACTTC; CDR3: CASSPGWGPSQETQYF
V: TRBV15; D: NA; size: few; J: TRBJ2-7; DNA: TGTGCCACCAGCAGAGACGAAGGGGCGCGGCTACACTTC; CDR3: CATSRDEGARLHF
V: TRBV6-5; D: TRBD1; size: NA; J: TRBJ2-7; DNA: TGTGCCAGCAGAGACAGGGGCTTCTTCGAGCAGTACTTC; CDR3: CASRDRGFFEQYF
V: TRBV29-1; D: TRBD1; size: NA; J: TRBJ1-2; DNA: TGCAGCGTTGATATCGGACAGGGCCGGTATGGCTACACCTTC; CDR3: CSVDIGQGRYGYTF
V: TRBV5-1; D: NA; size: NA; J: TRBJ1-5; DNA: TGCGCCAGCAGCTCGGGGGGCGGGAATCAGCCCCAGCATTTT; CDR3: CASSSGGGNQPQHF